A selection of T cell receptor beta chains follows, all from one sample in a study of blood T cell repertoires in COVID-19. Libraries were prepared by immunoSEQ multiplex PCR; TCRdb keeps only in-frame clonotypes and omits some of them. The repertoire includes approximately 220,000 clones, around 92% of them detected once, and 3.5% to 4% sits in the top ten. The specimen was PBMCs or T cells enriched from blood (not recorded which). The receptors stem from a woman aged 25 to 39 with acute COVID-19. Each CDR3 is given with its conserved first and last residue. A D gene is named only where the DNA matches it firmly. Clone size is shown for a subset of rows, as once, few, many or a class of expanded clone.

V	size	D	J	DNA	CDR3
TRBV30	NA	NA	TRBJ1-3	TGTGCCTGGACAGGGTCGTCTGGAAACACCATATATTTT	CAWTGSSGNTIYF
TRBV5-1	NA	NA	TRBJ2-3	TGCGCCAGCAGCTTGACGGTGATAGAGGCAGATACGCAGTATTTT	CASSLTVIEADTQYF
TRBV30	NA	NA	TRBJ1-5	TGTGCCTGGACAGCCGGAGGAAATCAGCCCCAGCATTTT	CAWTAGGNQPQHF
TRBV6-5	NA	TRBD1	TRBJ2-2	TGTGCCAGCAGTCCGGGACAGGGTCATACCGGGGAGCTGTTTTTT	CASSPGQGHTGELFF
TRBV12-3/TRBV12-4	NA	NA	TRBJ1-1	TGTGCCAGCAGTTTTTCAGACACTGAAGCTTTCTTT	CASSFSDTEAFF
TRBV7-2	NA	TRBD1	TRBJ2-5	TGTGCCAGCAGCATAAGACAGGGCGGGGAGACCCAGTACTTC	CASSIRQGGETQYF
TRBV5-6	once	TRBD2	TRBJ2-2	TGTGCCAGCAGTTTTAGCGGGGGGGCGAACACCGGGGAGCTGTTTTTT	CASSFSGGANTGELFF
TRBV3-1/TRBV3-2	NA	TRBD1	TRBJ2-7	TGTGCCAGCAGCCAAGAGGGACAGGGGGCGAGATTACCCTACGAGCAGTACTTC	CASSQEGQGARLPYEQYF
TRBV18	once	TRBD1	TRBJ1-6	TGTGCCAGCTCACCACCGGGACAGGGGGCGAATAATTCACCCCTCCACTTT	CASSPPGQGANNSPLHF
TRBV4-1	NA	TRBD2	TRBJ2-7	TGCGCCAGCAGCCAACTTCTCCCCCAACCGCGGGGGTCAGCCTACGAGCAGTACTTC	CASSQLLPQPRGSAYEQYF
TRBV6-5	NA	TRBD1	TRBJ1-6	TGTGCCAGCACGGGACAGATTAATTCACCCCTCCACTTT	CASTGQINSPLHF
TRBV28	NA	TRBD2	TRBJ2-1	TGTGCCAGCAGTAAACTCACTAGCGGGGGGGCGGTTGAGCAGTTCTTC	CASSKLTSGGAVEQFF
TRBV3-1/TRBV3-2	NA	TRBD1	TRBJ1-2	TGTGCCAGCAGCCGAGAGGACAGGGGAGGCGGCTACACCTTC	CASSREDRGGGYTF
TRBV28	NA	NA	TRBJ2-1	TGTGCCAGCAGTCCCCCTACGGGGGTCTACAATGAGCAGTTCTTC	CASSPPTGVYNEQFF
TRBV4-1	NA	NA	TRBJ2-2	TGCGCCAGCAGCCAAGAAGGTCTCAGGGTCGGCACCGGGGAGCTGTTTTTT	CASSQEGLRVGTGELFF
TRBV11-2	NA	NA	TRBJ2-2	TGTGCCAGCAGCTTTTTCGTGGGGGGCACCGGGGAGCTGTTTTTT	CASSFFVGGTGELFF
TRBV7-6	NA	NA	TRBJ2-7	TGTGCCAGCAGCGCCCGGACAGTTCCTTCCTACGAGCAGTACTTC	CASSARTVPSYEQYF
TRBV28	once	NA	TRBJ1-5	TGTGCCAGCAGTTTAGACCAGGGTAGCAATCAGCCCCAGCATTTT	CASSLDQGSNQPQHF
TRBV28	NA	NA	TRBJ2-3	TGTGCCAGCAGTTTCTTCCGCCTCAATCCCGGGACAGATACGCAGTATTTT	CASSFFRLNPGTDTQYF
TRBV5-1	NA	TRBD1	TRBJ2-7	TGCGCCAGCAGACCCGGGACAGGGGCAATGGACGAGCAGTACTTC	CASRPGTGAMDEQYF
TRBV19	NA	NA	TRBJ1-3	TGTGCCAGTAGTATAGAGGAGGGATCCCGGAACGGACCAATATATTTT	CASSIEEGSRNGPIYF
TRBV25-1	NA	TRBD2	TRBJ2-3	TGTGCCACCCAATGGGCTAGCGGGGAATATTTCACAGATACGCAGTATTTT	CATQWASGEYFTDTQYF
TRBV27	NA	TRBD2	TRBJ2-3	TGTGCCAGTCGCGATAGCGGGGGGGCTGGAGATACGCAGTATTTT	CASRDSGGAGDTQYF
TRBV2	NA	TRBD2	TRBJ2-7	TGTGCCAGCAGTAGCAGGACTAGCGCTTACGAGCAGTACTTC	CASSSRTSAYEQYF
TRBV14	once	NA	TRBJ2-1	TGTGCCAGCAGCCCCCCGTCCTGGGGAGGCAATGAGCAGTTCTTC	CASSPPSWGGNEQFF
TRBV5-1	NA	TRBD2	TRBJ2-7	TGCGCCAGCAGCTTGGGCGTGACGACTAGCGGGTGGTCCTACGAGCAGTACTTC	CASSLGVTTSGWSYEQYF
TRBV5-1	few	NA	TRBJ1-1	TGCGCCAGCAGCTTGTATGAGTTCACTGAAGCTTTCTTT	CASSLYEFTEAFF
TRBV30	NA	TRBD1	TRBJ1-2	TGTGCCTGGTGCCAGGACAGGGGGCGCGGCTACACCTTC	CAWCQDRGRGYTF
TRBV6-5	NA	NA	TRBJ2-7	TGTGCCAGCAGTTATAGGGGCGACGGCTCCTACGAGCAGTACTTC	CASSYRGDGSYEQYF
TRBV5-1	NA	NA	TRBJ2-3	TGCGCCAGCAGCTTGACAGGGAAGGGCACAGATACGCAGTATTTT	CASSLTGKGTDTQYF
TRBV7-2	NA	TRBD2	TRBJ2-1	TGTGCCAGCAGCTTAGCCGCTAGCGGGGGGGGATTAGGTGAGCAGTTCTTC	CASSLAASGGGLGEQFF
TRBV30	once	NA	TRBJ2-5	TGTGCCTGGAATGGATGGGGGGGCGCGAGGGAAGAGACCCAGTACTTC	CAWNGWGGAREETQYF
TRBV19	once	TRBD1	TRBJ1-4	TGTGCCAGTAGTATAGGTGACAGGGGTGAGGAAAAACTGTTTTTT	CASSIGDRGEEKLFF
TRBV5-1	NA	NA	TRBJ2-1	TGCGCCAGCAGTTGGTCGGGGAGATACAATGAGCAGTTCTTC	CASSWSGRYNEQFF
TRBV2	NA	NA	TRBJ1-2	TGTGCCAGCAGTGAGACCGGGGACAAGTCTCTCTATGGCTACACCTTC	CASSETGDKSLYGYTF
TRBV10-3	NA	TRBD2	TRBJ2-2	TGTGCCATCAGTGATCAAGGACTAGCGGAAAACACCGGGGAGCTGTTTTTT	CAISDQGLAENTGELFF
TRBV7-9	few	NA	TRBJ1-1	TGTGCCAGCAGCCTAACGACAGGCGAGAACACTGAAGCTTTCTTT	CASSLTTGENTEAFF
TRBV7-9	NA	TRBD1	TRBJ1-1	TGTGCCAGCAGCAGGGCCGGGACAGGGGGCGTCTTT	CASSRAGTGGVF
TRBV9	NA	NA	TRBJ1-4	TGTGCCAGCAGCGTCAGGGGAGGGAGCGTTAATGAAAAACTGTTTTTT	CASSVRGGSVNEKLFF
TRBV7-9	NA	NA	TRBJ2-3	TGTGCCAGCAGCGCGGTAGCGGATACAGATACGCAGTATTTT	CASSAVADTDTQYF
TRBV4-2	NA	TRBD1	TRBJ2-2	TGTGCCAGCAGCCGGCCCGGGACAGGGGGGGCCGGGGAGCTGTTTTTT	CASSRPGTGGAGELFF
TRBV27	NA	NA	TRBJ1-1	TGTGCCAGCAGTTTAGGCGGTACGGGAACTGAAGCTTTCTTT	CASSLGGTGTEAFF
TRBV15	NA	TRBD1	TRBJ1-5	TGTGCCACCAGCAGAGCTTTATCCGGGACAGCCAGCAATCAGCCCCAGCATTTT	CATSRALSGTASNQPQHF
TRBV6-5	NA	TRBD1	TRBJ1-1	TGTGCCAGCTTCCGGACAGGGTCGATAACTGAAGCTTTCTTT	CASFRTGSITEAFF
TRBV6-5	NA	NA	TRBJ2-7	TGTGCCAGCGGTCACAGTTACTCCTACGAGCAGTACTTC	CASGHSYSYEQYF
TRBV2	NA	NA	TRBJ1-2	TGTGCCAGCAGTGAAATTGGGGCAGTCGAGGCTCTTTATGGCTACACCTTC	CASSEIGAVEALYGYTF
TRBV4-3	few	TRBD2	TRBJ2-1	TGCGCCAGCAGCCAAGATTCCACTAGCGGGGGTTATGAGCAGTTCTTC	CASSQDSTSGGYEQFF
TRBV11-2	NA	NA	TRBJ2-7	TGTGCCAGCACCCCCCCCCTCGCAGGAAGCCACGAGCAGTACTTC	CASTPPLAGSHEQYF
TRBV9	NA	NA	TRBJ2-7	TGTGCCAGCAGCGTTAGTTGGGCGAGTTCCTACGAGCAGTACTTC	CASSVSWASSYEQYF
TRBV10-1	NA	TRBD2	TRBJ2-3	TGCGCCAGCAGCTCGGGACTAGCGGGAGTAGATACGCAGTATTTT	CASSSGLAGVDTQYF
TRBV5-6	NA	TRBD2	TRBJ2-1	TGTGCCAGCAGCTTGGTGTTTACAGCGGGGGTACTATACAATGAGCAGTTCTTC	CASSLVFTAGVLYNEQFF
TRBV3-1/TRBV3-2	NA	NA	TRBJ2-1	TGTGCCAGCAGCTACTGGGGGGAGCTATACAATGAGCAGTTCTTC	CASSYWGELYNEQFF
TRBV5-4	NA	TRBD1	TRBJ2-3	TGTGCCAGCAGCTTGGGGACAGGGAGAGATACGCAGTATTTT	CASSLGTGRDTQYF
TRBV13	few	TRBD2	TRBJ2-5	TGTGCCAGCAGCTCACCCAAATTGCAGCGGGGGGGCGGGGAGACCCAGTACTTC	CASSSPKLQRGGGETQYF